These 2 T cell receptor beta chains originate from one sample sequenced in a study of OX40 agonist ivuxolimab in advanced cancers. Clones were read by immunoSEQ multiplex PCR, and TCRdb kept only the in-frame ones, dropping some. The sample has about 98,000 clones; approximately 90% are singletons. Material: CD4+ or CD8+ T cells sorted from blood, obtained in a trial of the OX40 agonist ivuxolimab. These receptors were obtained from an adult with an advanced solid tumor such as melanoma, head and neck, liver or kidney cancer.

This chain joins TRBV6-6 and TRBJ2-2; D is uncertain. V was pared by 6 bases and J by 6 bases, with 5 bases between. The germline CDR1 and CDR2 sequences are MNHNY and SVGAGI (reference sequence). The CDR3 runs 11 residues. The CDR3 DNA follows: TGTGCCAGCAGCCCCTCCGGGGAGCTGTTTTTT. Amino acid sequence: CASSPSGELFF.

The chain links TRBV28 to TRBJ1-5, with a tentative D call TRBD1 (5 bases). The CDR3 runs 14 residues. The germline V gene has CDR1 MDHEN and CDR2 SYDVKM. V was pared by 4 bases and J by 9 bases, with 16 bases between. CDR3 sequence reads: CASSSGGGAGPQHF. CDR3 DNA sequence: TGTGCCAGCAGTTCCGGGGGAGGGGCTGGGCCCCAGCATTTT.